This T cell receptor beta chain was obtained from a study of CD8+CD57+ T cells in acquired aplastic anemia. Study background: Sorting CD4+ and CD8+ cells gave DNA averaging about 2.9 ug. Study-wide points: Overlapping CD8+ CDR3 repertoires of patients and controls contained approximately 28 shared sequences.

A remark on this clonotype: Antigen specificity is unknown.

V lost 2 bases, J lost 1 base, and 5 bases stayed unmatched. This CDR3 region has 17 residues. Germline V gives CDR1 SGDLS, CDR2 YYNGEE. The template used for profiling TCR beta VDJ and CDR3 was genomic DNA. TCRdb reprocessed the reads via MiXCR and lists one record per CDR3 protein. The data contain fewer than 200,000 distinct CDR3 sequences, approximately 44% of them seen just once; the ten biggest clones take up 1.1%. The clonotype originates from a human donor in good health. The chain has TRBV9 and TRBJ2-6, with TRBD1 identical over 8 bases. Sequencing was carried out using sorted CD4+, CD8+, or CD8+CD57+ T cells (not recorded which) from PBMCs. The CDR3 DNA follows: TGTGCCAGCAGCGTCACAGGGGGTTCGTCTGGGGCCAACGTCCTGACTTTC. Protein: CASSVTGGSSGANVLTF. Based on the CDR3 plus reference TRBV9 and TRBJ2-6, the full variable domain is DSGVTQTPKHLITATGQRVTLRCSPRSGDLSVYWYQQSLDQGLQFLIQYYNGEERAKGNILERFSAQQFPDLHSELNLSSLELGDSALYFCASSVTGGSSGANVLTFGAGSRLTVL.